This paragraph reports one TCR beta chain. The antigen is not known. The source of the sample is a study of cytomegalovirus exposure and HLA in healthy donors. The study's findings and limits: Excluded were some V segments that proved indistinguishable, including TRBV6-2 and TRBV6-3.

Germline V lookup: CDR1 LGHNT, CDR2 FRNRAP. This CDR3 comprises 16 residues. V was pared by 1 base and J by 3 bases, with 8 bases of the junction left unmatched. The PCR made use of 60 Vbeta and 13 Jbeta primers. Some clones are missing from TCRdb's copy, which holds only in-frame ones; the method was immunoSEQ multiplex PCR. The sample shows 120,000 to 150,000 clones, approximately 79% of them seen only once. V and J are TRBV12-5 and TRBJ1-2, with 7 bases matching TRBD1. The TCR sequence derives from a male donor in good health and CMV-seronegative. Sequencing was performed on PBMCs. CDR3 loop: CASGLAPGTEDYGYTF. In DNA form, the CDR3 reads TGTGCTAGTGGTTTGGCCCCCGGGACAGAGGACTATGGCTACACCTTC.